This section outlines one T cell receptor (beta chain) sequence together with its context. Per germline, CDR1 KGHDR and CDR2 SFDVKD. V lost 4 bases and J lost 5, with 5 bases in between. This CDR3 has 12 residues. This sample stems from a study of blood T cell repertoires in COVID-19. Looking at the study overall: The origin of the acute and convalescent COVID-19 samples was the United States, Italy and Spain.

Authors' methods: How many nucleated cells were present was estimated from reference gene primer amplification. Assay: immunoSEQ multiplex PCR; the TCRdb copy retains only in-frame clones and omits some. Clonal size and the V and J genes are those of that table, whereas D and trimming came from the DNA. The sample comprises around 250,000 clones, about 91% of which are singletons, and 1.2% rests with the top ten. This TCR came from a human donor in a cohort exposed to, infected with or recovered from COVID-19 (not recorded which). The donor label of this sample is uncertain. The chain is built from TRBV24-1 and TRBJ1-5; D call uncertain. The sequenced sample was PBMCs or T cells enriched from blood (not recorded which). In DNA, the CDR3 is TGTGCCACCAGTGAAGGAGATCAGCCCCAGCATTTT. It translates to CATSEGDQPQHF.